The rows below give T cell receptor beta chains drawn from one sample of a study of T cell responses to AZD1222 COVID-19 vaccine. TCRdb's table, derived via immunoSEQ multiplex PCR, lists solely in-frame clones and lacks some. In the table there are more than 95,000 clones, 88% of which are singletons. The input for sequencing was peripheral blood, taken on day 0 of AZD1222 vaccination. These receptors came from an adult in good health. The CDR3 runs from the conserved cysteine through the conserved F or W. D genes are given only for firm matches. Expanded clones are given a class, and other clones once, few, many or no size at all.

D gene,V gene,clone size,J gene,CDR3 DNA,CDR3 protein
.,TRBV28,.,TRBJ2-7,TGTGCCAGCAGAAGACCGACAGGAGGGATATACGAGCAGTACTTC,CASRRPTGGIYEQYF
TRBD1,TRBV19,.,TRBJ1-2,TGTGCCAGTAGTCCGGACAGGATTAACTATGGCTACACCTTC,CASSPDRINYGYTF
.,TRBV28,.,TRBJ2-6,TGTGCCAGCAGTTATATCGGAGCTGGGGCCAACGTCCTGACTTTC,CASSYIGAGANVLTF
.,TRBV18,.,TRBJ2-2,TGTGCCAGCTCACCACCTGGGCACCTCCCTTACACCGGGGAGCTGTTTTTT,CASSPPGHLPYTGELFF
.,TRBV5-1,.,TRBJ1-1,TGCGCCAGCTTGCTAGAGCCTACAACTGAAGCTTTCTTT,CASLLEPTTEAFF
TRBD2,TRBV9,.,TRBJ2-1,TGTGCCAGCAGCGACGGGGGGTACAATGAGCAGTTCTTC,CASSDGGYNEQFF
.,TRBV27,.,TRBJ2-3,TGTGCCAGCAGTTTATTCTCCGGGGGCAAGACAGATACGCAGTATTTT,CASSLFSGGKTDTQYF
.,TRBV19,.,TRBJ1-2,TGTGCCAGTAGTATTGGCAGGAATGGCTACACCTTC,CASSIGRNGYTF
TRBD1,TRBV29-1,.,TRBJ2-7,TGCAGCGTAGATTGGACAGGGTCGGGGGAGCAGTACTTC,CSVDWTGSGEQYF
TRBD1,TRBV7-8,.,TRBJ1-3,TGTGCCAGCAGCTTAGTTGACAGGGCTGGAAACACCATATATTTT,CASSLVDRAGNTIYF
TRBD1,TRBV5-1,once,TRBJ1-4,TGCGCCAGCAGGCGAACAGGGGGCGGTAATGAAAAACTGTTTTTT,CASRRTGGGNEKLFF
.,TRBV18,.,TRBJ1-1,TGTGCCAGCTCACCACTTGGACCAGGGACTAACACTGAAGCTTTCTTT,CASSPLGPGTNTEAFF
TRBD1,TRBV18,.,TRBJ1-5,TGTGCCAGCTCACCAGGGGGACAGGGAATTCAGCCCCAGCATTTT,CASSPGGQGIQPQHF
TRBD1,TRBV7-2,few,TRBJ1-5,TGTGCCAGCAGCTTGGGACAGGGTCAGCCCCAGCATTTT,CASSLGQGQPQHF
.,TRBV10-3,.,TRBJ2-3,TGTGCCATCAGTGTCTCCCAGGGCACAGATACGCAGTATTTT,CAISVSQGTDTQYF
.,TRBV20-1,.,TRBJ2-1,TGCAGTGCTCACTCCTACAATGAGCAGTTCTTC,CSAHSYNEQFF
TRBD1,TRBV6-5,.,TRBJ2-1,TGTGCCAGCCGATCCGGACAGGGTGGAGACAATGAGCAGTTCTTC,CASRSGQGGDNEQFF
.,TRBV14,.,TRBJ1-1,TGTGCCAGCAGCCAATTATCCACTGAAGCTTTCTTT,CASSQLSTEAFF
.,TRBV27,.,TRBJ2-2,TGTGCCAGCAGTTTTAGCGCCGGGGAGCTGTTTTTT,CASSFSAGELFF
TRBD2,TRBV4-1,.,TRBJ2-7,TGCGCCAGCAGCCTCCTTCTAACTAGCGGGAGCGTGTACGAGCAGTACTTC,CASSLLLTSGSVYEQYF
.,TRBV4-2,.,TRBJ1-1,TGTGCCAGCAGCCAAGATACGAAAGGGCAGACTGAAGCTTTCTTT,CASSQDTKGQTEAFF
.,TRBV7-3,.,TRBJ2-6,TGTGCCAGCAGCTCAAACCCGGGTCAGCGAAATCCTTCTGGGGCCAACGTCCTGACTTTC,CASSSNPGQRNPSGANVLTF
.,TRBV28,.,TRBJ2-3,TGTGCCAGCAGTCCAGATAGCGGAACTCGCACAGATACGCAGTATTTT,CASSPDSGTRTDTQYF
TRBD2,TRBV24-1,.,TRBJ2-1,TGTGCCACCAGTGCGGCTAGCGGGTACGAGCAGTTCTTC,CATSAASGYEQFF
.,TRBV4-1,.,TRBJ1-3,TGCGCCAGCAGCCAAGACATCGGGCCTGGAAACACCATATATTTT,CASSQDIGPGNTIYF
.,TRBV11-2,.,TRBJ2-1,TGTGCCAGCAGCTTAGTCTATGAGCAGTTCTTC,CASSLVYEQFF
TRBD1,TRBV3-1/TRBV3-2,.,TRBJ2-7,TGTGCCAGCAGCCAGCCGGGACAGGGGGCCTACGAGCAGTACTTC,CASSQPGQGAYEQYF
.,TRBV19,once,TRBJ1-2,TGTGCCAGTAGTCCTGACAACCTCTATGGCTACACCTTC,CASSPDNLYGYTF
.,TRBV7-2,once,TRBJ2-2,TGTGCCGGGGGGCCCGGGGAGCTGTTTTTT,CAGGPGELFF
TRBD2,TRBV29-1,.,TRBJ2-7,TGCAGCGTTGAAGAGCGGGGGGACTCCTACGAGCAGTACTTC,CSVEERGDSYEQYF
.,TRBV6-2/TRBV6-3,.,TRBJ1-2,TGTGCCAGCAGTTACCCCAGCGGCTATGGCTACACCTTC,CASSYPSGYGYTF
.,TRBV7-2,.,TRBJ1-6,TGTGCCAGCAGCTTAGGGAGGAATTCACCCCTCCACTTT,CASSLGRNSPLHF
TRBD1,TRBV11-1,.,TRBJ2-1,TGTGCCAGCAGCTTCCCAGGAGGGGACAGGGTCACTGAGCAGTTCTTC,CASSFPGGDRVTEQFF
.,TRBV3-1/TRBV3-2,.,TRBJ2-1,TGTGCCAGCAGCCAAGATGAAAGATTCGAGCAGTTCTTC,CASSQDERFEQFF
TRBD1,TRBV3-1/TRBV3-2,.,TRBJ1-4,TGTGCCAGCAGCCAAGTCGTCAGGGGGGGGTCGGTTAATGAAAAACTGTTTTTT,CASSQVVRGGSVNEKLFF
.,TRBV3-1/TRBV3-2,.,TRBJ2-7,TGTGCCAGCAGCCAATCTAGCCGCGAGCAGTACTTC,CASSQSSREQYF
TRBD1,TRBV19,.,TRBJ1-1,TGTGCCAGCCAATTGACAGGGATGGGCACTGAAGCTTTCTTT,CASQLTGMGTEAFF
.,TRBV7-2,.,TRBJ2-3,TGTGCCAGCAGCTTAGACAGGGACACAGATACGCAGTATTTT,CASSLDRDTDTQYF
TRBD1,TRBV19,.,TRBJ1-2,TGTGCCAGTACTCCCGGGACAGCCCCTAACTATGGCTACACCTTC,CASTPGTAPNYGYTF
.,TRBV19,once,TRBJ1-5,TGTGCCAGTAGTATCCACATAGTGGGCCTCAATCAGCCCCAGCATTTT,CASSIHIVGLNQPQHF
.,TRBV4-3,.,TRBJ1-2,TGCGCCAGCAGCTCAGCGGACAAGGGAGTTAACTATGGCTACACCTTC,CASSSADKGVNYGYTF
TRBD1,TRBV28,.,TRBJ2-1,TGTGCCAGCAGTCCTCTTCTCAGACAGGGGGCGCGGAATGAGCAGTTCTTC,CASSPLLRQGARNEQFF
.,TRBV2,.,TRBJ2-5,TGTGCCACCCCCCCGAGGGGCCAAGAGACCCAGTACTTC,CATPPRGQETQYF